A selection of T cell receptor beta chains follows, all from one sample in a study of T cell changes during pregnancy in multiple sclerosis. Clones were sequenced by immunoSEQ multiplex PCR, and TCRdb holds only the in-frame ones, with some missing. The sample holds 45,000 to 60,000 clones, 85% to 95% seen once. The sample in question was CD4+ T cells from peripheral blood mononuclear cells, obtained in the third trimester of pregnancy. These TCRs come from a female donor with multiple sclerosis, enrolled in a pregnancy study. The CDR3 runs from the conserved cysteine through the conserved F or W. Each record gives: clone size, J gene, D gene, V gene, CDR3 protein, CDR3 DNA. D genes are given only for firm matches. Not all rows give a size; the values are once, few, many and, for expanded clones, a class.

clone_size: .
j_call: TRBJ2-1
d_call: TRBD2
v_call: TRBV19
cdr3_aa: CASTDSGGHRDEQFF
cdr3_nt: TGTGCCAGTACCGATAGCGGGGGCCATAGGGATGAGCAGTTCTTC

clone_size: .
j_call: TRBJ1-5
d_call: .
v_call: TRBV9
cdr3_aa: CASSVGGSETPQHF
cdr3_nt: TGTGCCAGCAGCGTAGGAGGGTCCGAGACGCCCCAGCATTTT

clone_size: once
j_call: TRBJ2-1
d_call: .
v_call: TRBV7-3
cdr3_aa: CASSLGGGAVTPTYNEQFF
cdr3_nt: TGTGCCAGCAGCCTAGGTGGTGGTGCGGTGACCCCCACCTACAATGAGCAGTTCTTC

clone_size: .
j_call: TRBJ2-1
d_call: .
v_call: TRBV7-3
cdr3_aa: CASSLDRQLEQFF
cdr3_nt: TGTGCCAGCAGCTTGGATCGACAATTAGAGCAGTTCTTC

clone_size: .
j_call: TRBJ1-3
d_call: .
v_call: TRBV5-4
cdr3_aa: CASSLEGGSGNTIYF
cdr3_nt: TGTGCCAGCAGCCTGGAGGGGGGGTCTGGAAACACCATATATTTT

clone_size: once
j_call: TRBJ2-7
d_call: TRBD1
v_call: TRBV5-4
cdr3_aa: CAIAQQGAGEQYF
cdr3_nt: TGTGCCATCGCGCAGCAGGGGGCCGGGGAGCAGTACTTC

clone_size: once
j_call: TRBJ1-2
d_call: .
v_call: TRBV11-2
cdr3_aa: CASSLDLAQSSTRTIYGYTF
cdr3_nt: TGTGCCAGCAGCTTAGATCTCGCACAGTCCTCAACTCGTACGATCTATGGCTACACCTTC

clone_size: .
j_call: TRBJ1-1
d_call: .
v_call: TRBV5-1
cdr3_aa: CASSLPLQQGNTEAFF
cdr3_nt: TGCGCCAGCAGCTTACCTCTCCAACAGGGGAACACTGAAGCTTTCTTT

clone_size: .
j_call: TRBJ2-7
d_call: TRBD1
v_call: TRBV7-2
cdr3_aa: CASSPYRDRISYEQYF
cdr3_nt: TGTGCCAGCAGCCCCTACCGGGACAGGATCTCCTACGAGCAGTACTTC

clone_size: .
j_call: TRBJ2-3
d_call: .
v_call: TRBV9
cdr3_aa: CASRGTGTSTDTQYF
cdr3_nt: TGTGCCAGCAGAGGAACCGGGACTAGCACAGATACGCAGTATTTT

clone_size: .
j_call: TRBJ2-2
d_call: .
v_call: TRBV2
cdr3_aa: CASGNGQRSGELFF
cdr3_nt: TGTGCCAGCGGGAACGGACAGAGGTCCGGGGAGCTGTTTTTT

clone_size: .
j_call: TRBJ1-5
d_call: .
v_call: TRBV12-5
cdr3_aa: CASADTGQPQHF
cdr3_nt: TGTGCTAGTGCCGACACAGGGCAGCCCCAGCATTTT

clone_size: .
j_call: TRBJ1-6
d_call: TRBD1
v_call: TRBV7-2
cdr3_aa: CASSLDRTGFGSPLHF
cdr3_nt: TGTGCCAGCAGCTTAGACCGGACAGGGTTCGGGTCACCCCTCCACTTT

clone_size: .
j_call: TRBJ1-1
d_call: .
v_call: TRBV6-6
cdr3_aa: CASQPLERGKFIEAFF
cdr3_nt: TGTGCCAGCCAGCCACTCGAGCGGGGGAAGTTTATTGAAGCTTTCTTT

clone_size: .
j_call: TRBJ2-7
d_call: .
v_call: TRBV4-3
cdr3_aa: CASSQGYRTFSYEQYF
cdr3_nt: TGCGCCAGCAGCCAAGGGTACAGGACCTTCTCCTACGAGCAGTACTTC

clone_size: .
j_call: TRBJ2-5
d_call: TRBD2
v_call: TRBV7-2
cdr3_aa: CASSLVSGTSWETQYF
cdr3_nt: TGTGCCAGCAGCTTAGTTAGTGGGACTAGCTGGGAGACCCAGTACTTC

clone_size: .
j_call: TRBJ1-2
d_call: TRBD1
v_call: TRBV11-2
cdr3_aa: CASSLRPGQVGGYTF
cdr3_nt: TGTGCCAGCAGCCTCAGACCGGGACAGGTGGGGGGCTACACCTTC

clone_size: .
j_call: TRBJ1-5
d_call: TRBD1
v_call: TRBV19
cdr3_aa: CASSDQGDQPQHF
cdr3_nt: TGTGCCAGTAGTGACCAGGGGGATCAGCCCCAGCATTTT

clone_size: .
j_call: TRBJ1-2
d_call: .
v_call: TRBV4-3
cdr3_aa: CASSQDPSGNYGYTF
cdr3_nt: TGCGCCAGCAGCCAAGATCCGTCCGGTAACTATGGCTACACCTTC

clone_size: .
j_call: TRBJ2-5
d_call: TRBD1
v_call: TRBV6-1
cdr3_aa: CASSGGQGTETQYF
cdr3_nt: TGTGCCAGCAGTGGGGGACAGGGGACCGAGACCCAGTACTTC

clone_size: .
j_call: TRBJ2-7
d_call: TRBD1
v_call: TRBV7-9
cdr3_aa: CASSQTGTGKGEQYF
cdr3_nt: TGTGCCAGCAGCCAAACCGGGACAGGGAAGGGTGAGCAGTACTTC

clone_size: .
j_call: TRBJ2-7
d_call: .
v_call: TRBV11-1
cdr3_aa: CASSSRGPPYEQYF
cdr3_nt: TGTGCCAGCAGCTCCAGGGGACCCCCCTACGAGCAGTACTTC